This T cell receptor (beta chain) was captured by sequencing in a study of neurological immune-mediated disorders. This clonotype was seen at least ten times. No antigen is known for it. Findings and caveats of the study: HTLV-1-associated myelopathy had the most TCR clonal expansion, and multiple sclerosis had the least, less than healthy controls.

Germline-derived CDR1 and CDR2 are SGHTA and FQGNSA. V shed 6 bases and J shed 6 bases, with 5 bases lying between them. There are 11 residues in the CDR3. The cDNA was synthesized by means of template-switch 5'RACE, which was carried out with 10-nucleotide random UMIs. Each CDR3 protein gets one entry after TCRdb re-called the 5' RACE reads with MiXCR. The top ten hold about 2.5% of the sample, which has fewer than 40,000 distinct CDR3 sequences, around an eighth seen once. Stated time point: longitudinal time-point 2. Volunteers attending a blood bank in Maryland, USA, served as healthy controls. The sequenced sample was PBMCs. The chain is built from TRBV7-2 and TRBJ2-2; a weak D match, TRBD1 (5 bases). The clonotype originates from a woman aged 40 to 50 in good health. The CDR3 sequence is CASRTAGELFF. The CDR3 DNA is TGTGCCAGCAGGACAGCCGGGGAGCTGTTTTTT.